The 10 T cell receptor beta chains in this list originate from one sample, sequenced in a study of blood T cell repertoires in COVID-19. Libraries were prepared by immunoSEQ multiplex PCR; TCRdb keeps only in-frame clonotypes and omits some of them. The sample contains about 160,000 clones, more than 75% of which appear only once. Sequenced sample: PBMCs or T cells enriched from blood (not recorded which). The receptors originated from a man in his forties who had recovered from COVID-19.

This CDR3 is CASSLQDRGNTGELFF. The CDR3 DNA is TGTGCCAGCAGCTTACAGGACAGGGGGAACACCGGGGAGCTGTTTTTT. The chain couples TRBV7-7 to TRBJ2-2; TRBD1 agrees at 9 bases. Trimming removed 2 bases from V and 1 base from J; junction bases left unmatched: 2. CDR3 size: 16 residues. CDR1 is SSHAT, CDR2 FNYEAQ, per germline (reference sequence).

The gene calls are TRBV11-3 and TRBJ2-3; 9 nucleotides agree with TRBD2. Germline trimming cut 3 bases from V and 0 bases from J; bases unmatched to any gene: 1. This CDR3 has 15 residues. Germline assignment: CDR1 SGHNT and CDR2 YENEEA. The CDR3 DNA reads TGTGCCAGCAGCTTTAGCGGGGGTAGCACAGATACGCAGTATTTT. Its translation: CASSFSGGSTDTQYF.

The chain's CDR3 is CASRKGTGINYGYTF. CDR3 nucleotide sequence: TGTGCCAGCAGAAAGGGGACAGGGATTAACTATGGCTACACCTTC. This chain connects TRBV6-5 to TRBJ1-2, with 9 bases lining up with TRBD1. The germline V gene has CDR1 MNHEY and CDR2 SVGAGI. The CDR3 runs to 15 residues. The trim removed 6 bases at V and 1 base at J, leaving 6 bases unmatched.

The rearrangement joins TRBV27 to TRBJ2-7, with D hard to call. This CDR3 has 14 residues. CDR1 and CDR2 from the germline V gene are MNHEY and SMNVEV (reference sequence). V lost 0 bases to trimming and J lost 0 bases, with 6 bases between them. The CDR3 loop reads CASSLSLSSYEQYF. CDR3 bases: TGTGCCAGCAGTTTATCCCTGAGCTCCTACGAGCAGTACTTC.

The chain combines TRBV5-6 with TRBJ1-6; D is undetermined. V was clipped by 4 bases and J by 6 bases, with 14 bases between them. The CDR3 runs to 15 residues. Germline CDR1 is SGHDT and CDR2 is YYEEEE. CDR3 residues: CASSGEDTANSPLHF. The DNA of the CDR3 is TGTGCCAGCAGCGGGGAGGATACAGCTAATTCACCCCTCCACTTT. The variable domain in full, completed from reference TRBV5-6 and TRBJ1-6, reads DAGVTQSPTHLIKTRGQQVTLRCSPKSGHDTVSWYQQALGQGPQFIFQYYEEEERQRGNFPDRFSGHQFPNYSSELNVNALLLGDSALYLCASSGEDTANSPLHFGNGTRLTVT.

The chain carries TRBV5-4 and TRBJ2-1, with TRBD1 matching over 8 bases. J was trimmed by 7 bases and V by 0 bases; bases with no gene match: 6. CDR1 and CDR2 from the germline V gene are SGHNT and YYREEE (reference sequence). This CDR3 is built from 15 residues. As DNA, the CDR3 is TGTGCCAGCAGCTTGGACATTCAGGGGGCGAATGAGCAGTTCTTC. Translating gives CASSLDIQGANEQFF. The full variable domain, with the rest looked up from reference TRBV5-4 and TRBJ2-1, is ETGVTQSPTHLIKTRGQQVTLRCSSQSGHNTVSWYQQALGQGPQFIFQYYREEENGRGNFPPRFSGLQFPNYSSELNVNALELDDSALYLCASSLDIQGANEQFFGPGTRLTVL.

The chain carries TRBV7-7 and TRBJ1-1; D ambiguous. This CDR3 is built from 13 residues. Between the trimmed V and J ends, which lost 4 bases and 0 bases, there was a span of 6 bases. CDR1 and CDR2 (germline): SSHAT, FNYEAQ (reference sequence). The CDR3 region is CASSSQVNTEAFF. The CDR3 DNA sequence: TGTGCCAGCAGCTCCCAGGTGAACACTGAAGCTTTCTTT.

This chain joins TRBV10-3 and TRBJ1-5, with TRBD1 as a possible D gene (5 bases). The germline V gene encodes CDR1 ENHRY and CDR2 SYGVKD. Trimming stripped 4 bases from V and 9 bases from J, with 22 bases between. The CDR3 length is 16 residues. In DNA form, the CDR3 reads TGTGCCATCAGTGCGTCGATTGGGGGGGGATTCGGGCCCCAGCATTTT. Its translation is CAISASIGGGFGPQHF.

V is TRBV27 and J is TRBJ2-5; D may be TRBD1 (6 bases). The CDR3 is 17 residues long. V was shortened by 5 bases and J by 1 base, with 20 bases between the two germline ends. From germline, CDR1 is MNHEY and CDR2 SMNVEV (reference sequence). The DNA for the CDR3 is TGTGCCAGCAGTACGAGATGGGGACAAGACTTCCAAGAGACCCAGTACTTC. This encodes CASSTRWGQDFQETQYF.

The sample holds a few counts of this clone. The rearrangement uses TRBV13 and TRBJ2-5; TRBD1 agrees at 7 bases. This CDR3 comprises 13 residues. Germline assignment: CDR1 PRHDT and CDR2 FYEKMQ (reference sequence). J lost 4 bases, V lost 5 bases, and 4 bases had no gene match. CDR3 in amino acids: CASSPRTGETQYF. The CDR3 bases are TGTGCCAGCAGCCCGCGGACAGGAGAGACCCAGTACTTC.